This T cell receptor (beta chain) was captured in a study of cytomegalovirus exposure and HLA in healthy donors (dated by TCRdb to between 2016 and 2019). At the level of the whole study: According to an earlier analysis of 550 to 700 of the donors, roughly 180 million T cells yielded some 110 million unique TCR beta sequences and more than 250 Gb of sequence data. A later analysis re-analyzed previously published TCR beta repertoires from roughly 600 donors and added high-resolution HLA genotyping to study TCR occurrence patterns. All discovery cohort repertoires had been generated on a single sequencing platform. A later genetic analysis used genome-wide SNP genotypes for 398 of the 666 donors, treating that subset as a discovery cohort. The study aimed to test whether cataloging public T cell receptors could reveal signatures of past pathogen exposure. Because of strong linkage in the cohort, a handful of DR-DQ haplotypes were treated as single units for association and clustering. Among some 400 genotyped donors of the cohort, an average of approximately 240,000 unique TCR beta nucleotide sequences was sequenced per donor, of which roughly 17% were non-productive. A separate validation cohort of about 110 different subjects was used in addition to the approximately 700-subject first cohort. The number of typed donors differed by locus: 629-630 for A, B, C, DRB1 and DQB1; 500 to 550 for DQA1; some 590 for DPA1; and approximately 450 for DPB1. Using immunosequencing, the study profiled T cell repertoires from around 680 subjects and related those repertoires to cytomegalovirus serostatus. In an earlier analysis of 587 of the donors, high-throughput TCR beta sequencing was used to judge whether each TCR beta V gene segment behaved as functional or pseudogenic. To predict cytomegalovirus infection status, the study brought together high-throughput TCR immunosequencing, statistical association of individual TCRs with disease status, and machine learning. The later analysis used no new phenotypic data to find candidate immune exposures, relying instead on TCR beta sequences and their occurrence across donors. Donor age, sex, ethnicity and CMV serostatus were compiled alongside the repertoire data. An early release covering some 640 HLA-typed donors comprised about 300 gigabases of sequencing data and 85 million or so unique TCR sequences. Both class I and class II loci were covered by HLA typing, at four-digit resolution. The genetic ancestry cluster associated with self-reported Caucasian donors included 81% of the roughly 360 genotyped donors.

Trimming takes 4 bases from V and 4 bases from J, and the germline ends sit 14 bases apart. The CDR3 has 14 amino acids, counting the end cysteine and phenylalanine. The retained sequence is limited to the CDR3, 42 bases, with the frame set at the first base. The germline V gene provides CDR1 SGDLS and CDR2 YYNGEE. A single count supports this clone. Its antigen target is currently unknown. Qualities for individual bases were not recorded, and no much larger clone is one base off. Beyond this particular receptor, the publication reports: When HLA alleles, especially DR and DQ, strongly co-occurred, TCR associations were difficult to assign to individual alleles. Linkage disequilibrium might explain the correlated functional status among segregating V segments, but an unknown experimental factor could not be excluded. According to the authors, the approach could potentially be generalized to other disease states and immunological phenotypes. According to a later analysis, TCR association rates differed among HLA loci, with DRB1 alleles showing the most associated TCRs and HLA-C alleles showing the fewest. Roughly uniform sequencing depth across donors was assumed in presence/absence analyses, although this assumption may not hold. A later analysis associated 16,951 TCR beta sequences with specific HLA alleles at a false discovery rate of 0.05. An earlier analysis of around 500 of the donors showed that most TCR beta V segments appeared in productive rearrangements either about 90% or about 30% of the time, which broadly matched IMGT annotations. A cluster of highly shared sequence variants was judged likely to represent a technical artifact of the sequencing pipeline. The 87-base-pair reads could not distinguish some IMGT-functional V segments, including TRBV6-2 and TRBV6-3, so those segments were excluded. A later genetic analysis associated a missense DCLRE1C variant with V-gene and J-gene trimming of TCR beta chains, and an independent cohort replicated the association. A later analysis found that most CMV-associated TCR beta chains appeared HLA-restricted, with HLA associations seemingly driven largely by CMV exposure. The cohort was sequenced for TCR beta chains only, and without alpha or paired-chain data the features that could be detected were limited. A later genetic analysis reported fewer N-insertions in productive TCRs among donors in an Asian-associated ancestry cluster than the roughly 650-donor mean. Immune exposure information for the cohort was limited to CMV serostatus. Because some donors lacked HLA typing at each locus, the association tests relied only on the typed subset. Seventeen rarely observed V segments, including chromosome 9 orphons, were excluded from the earlier analysis of a few hundred of the donors because counts were too low. A few of the identified cytomegalovirus-associated TCR beta chains were confirmed in vitro to be specific for cytomegalovirus antigens. The study gave a list of under 200 TCR beta chains associated with cytomegalovirus. Compared with equally common non-associated chains, HLA-associated TCR beta chains in a later analysis were more clonally expanded and had lower generation probabilities. A further reported finding was that TCR beta sequences accurately predicted the HLA-A and HLA-B alleles for most subjects in the first cohort. The classifier was reported to diagnose cytomegalovirus status with high specificity and sensitivity in both the original cohort and the validation cohort. In a later analysis, several top co-occurrence clusters were reported to appear linked to parvovirus B19, influenza, CMV and Epstein-Barr virus. Most TCR sequences were observed very rarely across donors, whereas some public TCRs were present in many individuals.

The cohort was made up of around 720 healthy bone marrow donors. At the time of sampling, every cohort member was nominally healthy, though immune exposures that went unrecorded were likely present. The donor was CMV seronegative and belonged to the group of 380 or so seronegative cohort members. A peripheral blood sample was provided by each donor, and peripheral blood mononuclear cells were used for TCR beta sequencing. The Qiagen DNeasy Blood Extraction Kit was used to extract genomic DNA from the blood cell samples. The library relied on the immunoSEQ multiplex PCR assay. For the multiplex PCR, a mixture combining 60 forward primers for TCR Vbeta segments and 13 reverse primers for TCR Jbeta segments was used. Amplification of the CDR3 region of rearranged TCR beta genes was performed with a multiplex PCR assay on genomic DNA. On the Illumina HiSeq System, the amplified TCR beta libraries were sequenced as 87-base-pair reads. As for the original processing: A later analysis tallied 80 million to 95 million unique TCR beta chains across the 666 repertoires, and approximately 12 million of those chains were shared by two or more donors. A nearest-neighbor algorithm error-corrected the raw reads and collapsed the reads into unique sequences, merging closely related sequences to remove PCR and sequencing errors. CDR3 sequences were aligned to IMGT reference sequences to assign V, D and J gene segments. For a sequence to be retained, a match of at least six nucleotides to both a V gene segment and a J gene segment was required. A rearrangement was called productive if the CDR3 had no stop codons and remained in frame with V and J, and every other rearrangement was called non-productive. CDR3 was defined by IMGT convention, running from the second conserved V-encoded cysteine to the conserved J-encoded phenylalanine. The earlier analysis of a few hundred of the donors excluded any sequence lacking an unambiguous match to a single V gene segment. An earlier analysis of 500 to 600 of the donors classified V segments as functional when productive rearrangements were above 56.7% and as segregating when the standard deviation between donors was above 5%. To diagnose cytomegalovirus status from the catalog of TCR beta chain sequences, a statistical classification framework was built. V and J gene assignment, in a later analysis, came from comparing TCR nucleotide sequences with IMGT/GENE-DB human TR gene sequences. The TCRdist pipeline was used in a later analysis to assign CDR3 sequences and most-parsimonious VDJ recombination scenarios. In a later analysis, each TCR beta chain was defined by its CDR3 amino acid sequence together with its V-gene family, and reads lacking a unique V-gene family were excluded. To address suspected cross-contamination and a sequencing artifact, a later analysis removed some 620 highly shared, low-generation-probability nucleotide sequences. A later analysis calculated a clonal expansion index for each public chain from normalized within-repertoire ranks of inferred template counts. A later analysis computed generation probabilities with a VDJ recombination model fitted to out-of-frame rearrangements, and checked the results against IGoR. In a later analysis, hypergeometric tests were used to score TCR-TCR, TCR-HLA and TCR-CMV co-occurrence, with a repertoire-size bias correction applied to TCR pairs. False discovery rates were estimated in a later analysis by permuting HLA or CMV assignments 20 times. In a later analysis, co-occurring TCRs were grouped using DBSCAN, and TCRdist sequence similarity was added for clustering within HLA-allele-positive subsets. Repertoires with fewer than 30,000 or more than 120,000 public chains were left out of co-occurrence clustering, as were five repertoires with anomalous nucleotide sharing. Held by TCRdb, this immuneACCESS table contains in-frame sequences only and omits some clones. Under half of the omission traces to an unresolved V gene where checked; the cause of the rest is unknown. That table gives V, J and clone size, and the DNA gave D and trimming. Counted in this sample were 150,000 or so clones; roughly 74% of them appeared once. The top ten clonotypes cover 3% to 3.5% of the sample.

The sample taken for sequencing was PBMCs. The rearranged segments are TRBV9 and TRBJ1-2, and the D gene may be TRBD1, 5 bases matching. This TCR was sampled from a man aged 35 to 55 in good health and CMV-seronegative. The DNA is as follows: TGTGCCAGCAGCCTCCTTGGGGGAGGCTATGGCTACACCTTC. Its protein product is CASSLLGGGYGYTF.